A selection of T cell receptor beta chains follows, all from one sample in a study of shared clonotypes between healthy human individuals. Profiling relied on immunoSEQ multiplex PCR, and the TCRdb table lists in-frame clones only, not all of them. The sample records some 690,000 clones, roughly 88% being singletons. Source material: memory CD8+ T cells from PBMCs. The receptors derive from a man aged 18 to 29 in good health. Some clones in this sample may be carry-over from other donors' samples. Each CDR3 is given with its conserved first and last residue. Fields, in order: D gene, J gene, clone size, V gene, CDR3 DNA, CDR3 protein. The D gene is left open where the match is weak. Clone size appears in some rows only: once, few, many, or a class for an expanded clone.

>.|TRBJ1-5|.|TRBV30
TGTGCCTGGAACTTGGGGCAGGGGAGTCAGCCCCAGCATTTT
CAWNLGQGSQPQHF
>TRBD2|TRBJ2-1|.|TRBV6-5
TGTGCCAGCAGTTGGCGGGAGGGCTACAATGAGCAGTTCTTC
CASSWREGYNEQFF
>.|TRBJ2-1|.|TRBV7-6
TGTGCCAGCAGCTTATCGGGAGTGGGCCACAATGAGCAGTTCTTC
CASSLSGVGHNEQFF
>TRBD1|TRBJ2-5|.|TRBV7-8
TGTGCCAGCAGCAGCTTCGGGACAGGGCAAGAGACCCAGTACTTC
CASSSFGTGQETQYF
>.|TRBJ2-1|.|TRBV7-8
TGTGCCAGCAGCTTGTGGAGCGATGAGCAGTTCTTC
CASSLWSDEQFF
>TRBD2|TRBJ2-2|.|TRBV13
TGTGCCAGCAGCATGACTAGCGGGGAGAACACCGGGGAGCTGTTTTTT
CASSMTSGENTGELFF
>TRBD2|TRBJ2-1|once|TRBV6-1
TGTGCCAGCAGTGACCCGACTAGCGGGAGACTAGATGAGCAGTTCTTC
CASSDPTSGRLDEQFF
>.|TRBJ2-6|.|TRBV28
TGTGCCAGCAGTCCGCGCCGCTCTGGGGCCAACGTCCTGACTTTC
CASSPRRSGANVLTF
>.|TRBJ1-5|.|TRBV7-8
TGTGCCAGCAGAGCCGGGGGTAGCAATCAGCCCCAGCATTTT
CASRAGGSNQPQHF
>.|TRBJ2-1|.|TRBV29-1
TGCAGCGCTGGGGTTCCTGAGCAGTTCTTC
CSAGVPEQFF
>TRBD2|TRBJ2-7|.|TRBV18
TGTGCCAGCTCACCCTACGGGGGGGAGAGCTCCTACGAGCAGTACTTC
CASSPYGGESSYEQYF
>.|TRBJ2-1|.|TRBV7-9
TGTGCCAGCAGCTTAGGAGTTAACGATGAGCAGTTCTTC
CASSLGVNDEQFF
>.|TRBJ1-2|.|TRBV11-2
TGTGCCAGCAGCTCCTCGCGGACAGCTAACTATGGCTACACCTTC
CASSSSRTANYGYTF
>TRBD2|TRBJ2-7|.|TRBV4-1
TGCGCCAGCAGCCAAGTACTAGCGGATACCTACGAGCAGTACTTC
CASSQVLADTYEQYF
>TRBD2|TRBJ2-2|few|TRBV27
TGTGCCAGCAGTACTTTTGGGACTAGCGGCACCGGGGAGCTGTTTTTT
CASSTFGTSGTGELFF
>.|TRBJ1-5|.|TRBV7-9
TGTGCCAGCAGCTCAGGGGTAGGTCAGCCCCAGCATTTT
CASSSGVGQPQHF
>.|TRBJ1-2|.|TRBV9
TGTGCCAGCAGCGCAGGGTCCGGCTACACCTTC
CASSAGSGYTF
>.|TRBJ2-1|.|TRBV7-9
TGTGCCAGCAGCCATATAGGGAATGAGCAGTTCTTC
CASSHIGNEQFF
>.|TRBJ1-4|once|TRBV5-1
TGCGCCAGCAGCTTGGTCGGGCAGGGGAGAGAAAAACTGTTTTTT
CASSLVGQGREKLFF
>.|TRBJ2-2|.|TRBV4-1
TGCGCCAGCAGCCAATTGGAGGGAGGATGGACCGGGGAGCTGTTTTTT
CASSQLEGGWTGELFF
>.|TRBJ1-5|few|TRBV5-6
TGTGCCAGCAGCTTGGGTACAGGACCCAATCAGCCCCAGCATTTT
CASSLGTGPNQPQHF
>.|TRBJ2-6|.|TRBV5-6
TGTGCCAGCAGCCCCGCCGGGGCGAAGAACGTCCTGACTTTC
CASSPAGAKNVLTF
>.|TRBJ1-1|once|TRBV6-1
TGTGCCAGCAAGCAGGGGACTGAAGCTTTCTTT
CASKQGTEAFF
>TRBD2|TRBJ2-1|.|TRBV2
TGTGCCAGCACCATACCTTCGGGGACTAGCGGGAGATTCAGCAATGAGCAGTTCTTC
CASTIPSGTSGRFSNEQFF
>TRBD2|TRBJ2-1|.|TRBV27
TGTGCCAGCAGAGCGGGAGGGCCGGCATATGAGCAGTTCTTC
CASRAGGPAYEQFF
>.|TRBJ1-4|.|TRBV6-1
TGTGCCAGCAGTGGCCGGGGGGACCTCGCCTATAATGAAAAACTGTTTTTT
CASSGRGDLAYNEKLFF
>.|TRBJ2-2|.|TRBV11-3
TGTGCCAGCAGGTCGGGGGTTTCGGAGCTGTTTTTT
CASRSGVSELFF
>.|TRBJ1-2|.|TRBV6-4
TGTGCCAGAAAGACACCGCCTAAATATGGCTACACCTTC
CARKTPPKYGYTF
>TRBD1|TRBJ1-3|few|TRBV9
TGTGCCAGCAGCGTAGAGGGGGCCTCTGGAAACACCATATATTTT
CASSVEGASGNTIYF
>.|TRBJ2-2|.|TRBV9
TGTGCCAGCAGCGTTGGATCCGCGAACACCGGGGAGCTGTTTTTT
CASSVGSANTGELFF
>.|TRBJ1-4|.|TRBV5-1
TGCGCCAGCAGCTTGGATAGGACGTCCTCCGAAAAACTGTTTTTT
CASSLDRTSSEKLFF
>TRBD2|TRBJ2-1|.|TRBV7-9
TGTGCCAGCAGCCCCGTTAGGGCTAGCGGGAGGGCCCGGCAGTTCTTC
CASSPVRASGRARQFF
>TRBD2|TRBJ2-7|.|TRBV7-9
TGTGCCAGCAGCTTAGCGGGAGGGCCGTACGAGCAGTACTTC
CASSLAGGPYEQYF
>.|TRBJ2-3|.|TRBV9
TGTGCCAGCAGCGCCGACTATACGCAGTATTTT
CASSADYTQYF
>.|TRBJ2-1|.|TRBV7-2
TGTGCCAGCAGCTTAGTAAAAAATGAGCAGTTCTTC
CASSLVKNEQFF
>TRBD1|TRBJ2-4|.|TRBV5-6
TGTGCCAGCAGCCAATTTGGGACAGGGGAGTACTTC
CASSQFGTGEYF
>.|TRBJ2-1|.|TRBV9
TGTGCCAGCAGCGTACTGACGGGAGCCTCCTACAATGAGCAGTTCTTC
CASSVLTGASYNEQFF
>TRBD1|TRBJ2-7|.|TRBV19
TGTGCCAGTAGTAAGTTCGGGACAGGGATACTCTACGAGCAGTACTTC
CASSKFGTGILYEQYF
>TRBD2|TRBJ2-1|.|TRBV7-9
TGTGCCAGCAGGCCTCCGGGACTAGCGGGAGGGCCCTATTCCTTTGAGCAGTTCTTC
CASRPPGLAGGPYSFEQFF
>.|TRBJ2-2|.|TRBV28
TGTGCCAGCAGATGGGCAGGGTTCCGTGTCGGGGAGCTGTTTTTT
CASRWAGFRVGELFF
>TRBD2|TRBJ2-6|.|TRBV7-9
TGTGCCAGCAGCTTAGCAGGGACTAGGAAAACCGGGGCCAACGTCCTGACTTTC
CASSLAGTRKTGANVLTF
>TRBD1|TRBJ1-5|.|TRBV10-3
TGTGCCATCAGTGACCCGGGGGGGACAGGGGACCGTCCGGGCAATCAGCCCCAGCATTTT
CAISDPGGTGDRPGNQPQHF
>TRBD2|TRBJ2-1|.|TRBV9
TGTGCCAGCAGCGCGGGACTAGCGGGCAACAATGAGCAGTTCTTC
CASSAGLAGNNEQFF
>TRBD2|TRBJ2-7|.|TRBV5-4
TGTGCCAGCAGCTTGAGCTCTAGCGGGTTTGGCGAGCAGTACTTC
CASSLSSSGFGEQYF